The 26 T cell receptor beta chains given below trace back to one sample, sequenced in a study of blood T cell repertoires in COVID-19. The repertoire was sequenced with immunoSEQ multiplex PCR; TCRdb's copy has only in-frame clones and lacks some. The table lists around 250,000 clones, 86% of them singletons. Sequencing used peripheral blood. The receptor source for this set is a young man who had recovered from COVID-19.

The rearrangement joins TRBV7-2 to TRBJ2-7; TRBD1 matches 8 bases. Germline assignment: CDR1 SGHTA and CDR2 FQGNSA. V shed 1 base and J 2 bases; nucleotides not matched to a gene: 1. The CDR3 extends over 14 amino acids. The CDR3 DNA reads as TGTGCCAGCAGCTTAGTCAGGGGGCCCTACGAGCAGTACTTC. Translated: CASSLVRGPYEQYF.

The V call is TRBV4-2, the J call TRBJ1-4; D is ambiguous. The CDR3 contains 15 residues. Germline V gives CDR1 LGHNA, CDR2 YNFKEQ. The V and J ends lost 1 base and 0 bases respectively, with 6 bases between them. The DNA of the CDR3 is TGTGCCAGCAGCCAAGTCTACTCAACTAATGAAAAACTGTTTTTT. Translation gives CASSQVYSTNEKLFF.

The V call is TRBV10-2, the J call TRBJ2-4; 9 bases line up with TRBD1. CDR1 is WSHSY and CDR2 is SAAADI in the germline V gene. The CDR3 is made up of 14 amino acids. V trimming: 11 bases; J trimming: 0 bases; junction bases outside the gene matches: 5. As DNA, the CDR3 is TGCGCCGTACAGGGGGCGTTAGCCAAAAACATTCAGTACTTC. Protein product: CAVQGALAKNIQYF.

The table lists this clone with a few counts. The chain links TRBV6-5 to TRBJ1-3, with a weak D call TRBD1 (5 bases). Looked up from germline, CDR1 is MNHEY and CDR2 is SVGAGI. V lost 0 bases to trimming and J lost 0 bases, with 9 bases between them. The CDR3 covers 16 residues. CDR3 in amino acids: CASSYSYTGSGNTIYF. CDR3 coding DNA: TGTGCCAGCAGTTACTCGTACACAGGCTCTGGAAACACCATATATTTT.

The V and J genes are TRBV10-1 and TRBJ2-1; 8 nucleotides line up with TRBD1. CDR1 is WNHNN, CDR2 SYGVQD, per germline (reference sequence). The CDR3 totals 12 residues. V gave up 6 bases and J gave up 15 bases; unmatched junction bases: 10. The CDR3: CASSTDRGSRFF. The CDR3 DNA reads as TGCGCCAGCAGCACCGACAGGGGTTCCAGGTTCTTC.

This sequence joins TRBV19 and TRBJ1-3; no clear D gene. Trimming removed 6 bases from V and 4 bases from J, with 10 bases in between. CDR3 length: 13 residues. The germline V gene encodes CDR1 LNHDA and CDR2 SQIVND (reference sequence). CDR3 DNA: TGTGCCAGTAGAAAGGAGTCGGGAAACACCATATATTTT. This sequence encodes CASRKESGNTIYF.

The chain recombines TRBV4-3 with TRBJ1-5; no reliable D call. Germline V gene lookup returns CDR1 LGHNA and CDR2 YSLEER. This CDR3 has 13 residues. The germline V and J ends were trimmed by 5 bases and 4 bases, with 9 bases remaining between them. Here the CDR3 DNA reads TGCGCCAGCAGCAGGACTCGGAATCAGCCCCAGCATTTT. It yields the protein CASSRTRNQPQHF.

The chain couples TRBV10-1 to TRBJ1-2, with 7 bases identical to TRBD1. Germline loops: CDR1 WNHNN, CDR2 SYGVQD (reference sequence). Unmatched junction bases numbered 3, after V lost 4 bases and J lost 4 bases. The CDR3 loop spans 13 amino acids. In nucleotides, the CDR3 is TGCGCCAGCAGTGTGGACAGGTCCTATGGCTACACCTTC. Protein sequence: CASSVDRSYGYTF.

This chain links TRBV25-1 with TRBJ2-2; possible D gene TRBD2, 6 bases. CDR1 is MGHDK, CDR2 SYGVNS, per germline. Trimming took off 6 bases at V and 7 bases at J, with 15 bases between the two ends. This CDR3 is built from 14 residues. CDR3 nucleotides: TGTGCCAGCAGGCATCCCTGGGGGGACGGGGAGCTGTTTTTT. Amino acid sequence: CASRHPWGDGELFF. Combining the CDR3 with reference TRBV25-1 and TRBJ2-2 gives the whole variable domain EADIYQTPRYLVIGTGKKITLECSQTMGHDKMYWYQQDPGMELHLIHYSYGVNSTEKGDLSSESTVSRIRTEHFPLTLESARPSHTSQYLCASRHPWGDGELFFGEGSRLTVL.

J is TRBJ2-7 and V is TRBV3-1 (or the pseudogene TRBV3-2); D is ambiguous. The CDR3 has 13 amino acids. The V end lost 1 base, the J end lost 0 bases, and 4 bases lay between the germline ends. From germline, CDR1 is LGHDT and CDR2 YNNKEL (reference sequence). Written as DNA, the CDR3 is TGTGCCAGCAGCCAAGGACTCTCCTACGAGCAGTACTTC. Encoded protein: CASSQGLSYEQYF.

This chain connects TRBV9 to TRBJ2-5; a weak D match, TRBD1 (5 bases). The CDR3 consists of 13 residues. V lost 4 bases to trimming and J lost 5 bases, with 12 bases between them. Germline CDR1 and CDR2: SGDLS and YYNGEE. The CDR3 sequence: CASSKQVGETQYF. The CDR3 DNA reads as TGTGCCAGCAGCAAACAGGTAGGGGAGACCCAGTACTTC.

The V call is TRBV19, the J call TRBJ1-1, with 10 nucleotides matching TRBD1. Germline values: CDR1 LNHDA, CDR2 SQIVND (reference sequence). The CDR3 runs 13 residues. The V and J ends lost 7 bases and 7 bases, in that order; junction bases with no gene match: 6. CDR3 amino acids: CASKLRDRGEAFF. In nucleotides, the CDR3 is TGTGCCAGTAAACTACGGGACAGGGGTGAAGCTTTCTTT.

The chain is built from TRBV11-3 and TRBJ2-3; D perhaps matches TRBD1 (6 bases). Germline V gene data show CDR1 as SGHNT and CDR2 as YENEEA. The length of the CDR3 is 16 residues. Trimming cost V 4 bases and J 1 base, with 15 bases left between them. The CDR3 protein is CASSSRHGGGTDTQYF. CDR3 coding DNA: TGTGCCAGCAGCTCGAGACATGGGGGCGGCACAGATACGCAGTATTTT. Using reference TRBV11-3 and TRBJ2-3 for the parts outside the CDR3, the full variable domain is EAGVVQSPRYKIIEKKQPVAFWCNPISGHNTLYWYLQNLGQGPELLIRYENEEAVDDSQLPKDRFSAERLKGVDSTLKIQPAELGDSAVYLCASSSRHGGGTDTQYFGPGTRLTVL.

This chain uses TRBV27 with TRBJ1-4; D perhaps matches TRBD1 (6 bases). The germline V gene encodes CDR1 MNHEY and CDR2 SMNVEV (reference sequence). There are 15 residues in the CDR3. Deletions cut 6 bases from V and 6 bases from J, with 17 bases between. The CDR3 here is CASSGIQSGDEKLFF. The CDR3, as DNA: TGTGCCAGCAGCGGAATACAGTCAGGGGATGAAAAACTGTTTTTT.

V usage is TRBV5-1 and J usage is TRBJ1-3; D not certain. This CDR3 is 13 amino acids long. The ends were cut back, 4 bases at V and 4 bases at J, with 9 bases in the middle. Germline V gene lookup returns CDR1 SGHRS and CDR2 YFSETQ. The CDR3 here is CASSKEPGNTIYF. Here the CDR3 DNA reads TGCGCCAGCAGCAAGGAGCCGGGAAACACCATATATTTT.

The V gene is TRBV27, the J gene TRBJ1-2; D gene unclear. The CDR3 contains 14 residues. V lost 5 bases and J lost 4, with 14 bases in between. The germline CDR1 and CDR2 sequences are MNHEY and SMNVEV (reference sequence). CDR3: CASSLEVTGYGYTF. The CDR3 DNA sequence: TGTGCCAGCAGTCTAGAAGTCACGGGCTATGGCTACACCTTC.

V is TRBV29-1 and J is TRBJ1-4; perhaps TRBD1 as D (5 bases). V shed 7 bases and J shed 3 bases, with 9 bases lying between them. The length of the CDR3 is 12 residues. Germline lookup yields CDR1 SQVTM and CDR2 ANQGSEA. DNA of the CDR3: TGCAGCGCGACAGATTCTAATGAAAAACTGTTTTTT. Protein product: CSATDSNEKLFF.

The chain couples TRBV18 to TRBJ2-7, with 9 positions matching TRBD1. Trimming took 4 bases from V and 1 from J; bases not matched to a gene: 2. CDR1 KGHSH and CDR2 LQKENI come from the germline V gene. The CDR3 totals 14 residues. CDR3 protein: CASSRDRGSYEQYF. CDR3 nucleotide sequence: TGTGCCAGCTCACGAGACAGGGGGTCCTACGAGCAGTACTTC.

The CDR3 region has the DNA TGCAGCGTTGGAGTGAACACTGAAGCTTTCTTT. Translation gives CSVGVNTEAFF. V usage is TRBV29-1 and J usage is TRBJ1-1; D gene uncertain. V shed 4 bases and J shed 0 bases, with 3 bases lying between them. Germline-derived CDR1 and CDR2 are SQVTM and ANQGSEA. There are 11 residues in the CDR3.

This chain links TRBV4-3 with TRBJ1-5; possibly TRBD1 for D (6 bases). This CDR3 is 14 amino acids long. The V end was cut by 3 bases, the J end by 6 bases, with 12 bases between. The germline V gene encodes CDR1 LGHNA and CDR2 YSLEER. This CDR3 is CASSQLIRGQPQHF. CDR3 DNA sequence: TGCGCCAGCAGCCAGTTAATCAGGGGTCAGCCCCAGCATTTT.

This clone was seen once. The V call is TRBV14, the J call TRBJ1-3, with D possibly TRBD1 on 5 matching bases. This CDR3 comprises 19 residues. Germline V CDR1 and CDR2: SGHDN, FVKESK. V shed 4 bases and J shed 1 base, with 23 bases lying between them. The CDR3: CASSPSLELRVGSGNTIYF. CDR3 DNA sequence: TGTGCCAGCAGCCCATCGTTAGAACTCAGGGTAGGGTCTGGAAACACCATATATTTT.

The genes are TRBV2 and TRBJ2-5; no firm D call. Germline V gives CDR1 SNHLY, CDR2 FYNNEI. V was cut by 2 bases and J by 2 bases, with 6 bases left in between. The CDR3 is made up of 13 amino acids. DNA for the CDR3: TGTGCCAGCAGTGAAACAGCACAAGAGACCCAGTACTTC. It is translated as CASSETAQETQYF.

The rearrangement links TRBV27 to TRBJ2-3; 10 nucleotides agree with TRBD1. V shed 3 bases and J 4 bases; nucleotides not matched to a gene: 1. The V gene's germline CDR1 is MNHEY and CDR2 SMNVEV (reference sequence). The CDR3 runs to 14 residues. Here the CDR3 reads CASSLGTGADTQYF. The DNA for the CDR3 is TGTGCCAGCAGTTTGGGGACAGGGGCAGATACGCAGTATTTT.

This rearrangement joins TRBV3-1 (or the pseudogene TRBV3-2) to TRBJ2-3; 8 positions match TRBD1. Germline values: CDR1 LGHDT, CDR2 YNNKEL (reference sequence). The CDR3 runs to 16 residues. After removal of 0 bases from V and 3 bases from J, the junction contained 5 bases not matched to a gene. CDR3 sequence (DNA): TGTGCCAGCAGCCAAGAATCAGGGGGCAGGACAGATACGCAGTATTTT. Residues: CASSQESGGRTDTQYF.

The chain joins TRBV19 to TRBJ1-5, with D perhaps TRBD1 (5 bases). CDR1 LNHDA and CDR2 SQIVND come from the germline V gene (reference sequence). The CDR3 totals 14 residues. Trimming took off 8 bases at V and 7 bases at J, with 18 bases between the two ends. CDR3 residues: CASGPLGGDQPQHF. CDR3 in DNA: TGTGCCAGTGGCCCCCTTGGAGGGGACCAGCCCCAGCATTTT.

The chain uses TRBV6-2 or TRBV6-3 and TRBJ2-7; the D gene is possibly TRBD2 (5 bases). With 6 bases removed from V and 2 bases from J, the gap between germline ends came to 26 bases. Germline assignment: CDR1 MNHEY and CDR2 SVGEGT. The CDR3 has 18 amino acids. The CDR3, as DNA: TGTGCCAGCAGCCCTCGATCCTGGAAGAGGGTATCGGCCTACGAGCAGTACTTC. It translates to CASSPRSWKRVSAYEQYF.